The clone carrying this T cell receptor beta chain was recorded once. Its antigen is still unknown. The entry originates in a study of CD4 T cells in relation to SARS-CoV-2 and coronaviruses. Study-level points and caveats: No donor gave both pre-pandemic and post-infection samples.

The unexposed donors gave CD4+ T cells in 2011-2018, prior to COVID-19. The assay was immunoSEQ multiplex PCR, and TCRdb's table has in-frame clones only and misses some. The data hold some 64,000 clones, with over 90% observed a single time. Germline CDR1 MDHEN, CDR2 SYDVKM. The CDR3 is 17 residues long. Trimming stripped 6 bases from V and 0 bases from J, with 18 bases between. The sample was naive CD4+ T cells from PBMCs. Subset specified: naive CD4+ T cells isolated by negative enrichment. The chain has TRBV28 and TRBJ1-5, with D possibly being TRBD1 (6 bases). This TCR came from a human donor in good health. For the CDR3, the DNA is TGTGCCAGCAGCTCAACGTCAGGGGCCTATAGCAATCAGCCCCAGCATTTT. Amino acids: CASSSTSGAYSNQPQHF.